The 14 T cell receptor beta chains below were found in one sample sequenced in a study of blood T cells in healthy people across ages. A J-beta primer mix and a sample-barcoded 5' primer were used in a second PCR of roughly 6 to 11 cycles. TCRdb passed the 5' RACE reads through MiXCR, listing each CDR3 protein once. The sample carries about 570,000 distinct CDR3 sequences, 27% recorded once. These same records also appear under a second study, on T cells of mothers and their children.

Sequencing was carried out using blood. The receptor set was obtained from a boy aged 2 to 9 in good health.

V gene TRBV6-5 combines with J gene TRBJ2-2; D tentatively reads TRBD1 or TRBD2 (5 bases each). The V gene's germline CDR1 is MNHEY and CDR2 SVGAGI. The V end lost 6 bases, the J end lost 7 bases, and 12 bases lay between the germline ends. The CDR3 has 13 residues. The CDR3 here is CASRLRGVGELFF. The CDR3 nucleotides are TGTGCCAGCAGACTCAGAGGGGTCGGGGAGCTGTTTTTT.

This chain uses TRBV7-2 with TRBJ2-1; D unresolved. V was shortened by 5 bases and J by 8 bases, with 10 bases between the two germline ends. CDR3 length: 12 residues. The germline CDR1 and CDR2 sequences are SGHTA and FQGNSA. The CDR3 nucleotides read TGTGCCAGCAGCCCACCCTCAGATGAGCAGTTCTTC. This codes for CASSPPSDEQFF. Filled out from reference TRBV7-2 and TRBJ2-1, the complete variable domain reads GAGVSQSPSNKVTEKGKDVELRCDPISGHTALYWYRQSLGQGLEFLIYFQGNSAPDKSGLPSDRFSAERTGGSVSTLTIQRTQQEDSAVYLCASSPPSDEQFFGPGTRLTVL.

The table lists this clonotype with a few counts. This rearrangement joins TRBV5-6 to TRBJ2-4; TRBD2 might be the D (5 bases). The germline V gene encodes CDR1 SGHDT and CDR2 YYEEEE. Trimming took 1 base from V and 0 from J, leaving 14 bases between them. The CDR3 has 17 amino acids. CDR3 residues: CASSLNSREKAKNIQYF. For the CDR3, the DNA is TGTGCCAGCAGCTTGAATTCTCGGGAAAAAGCCAAAAACATTCAGTACTTC.

This clonotype was counted only a few times. The rearrangement joins TRBV5-1 to TRBJ1-4; D uncertain. This CDR3 has 14 amino acids. The V gene lost 0 bases and the J gene lost 3 bases, with 6 bases spanning the gap. Per germline, CDR1 SGHRS and CDR2 YFSETQ. The CDR3 nucleotides read TGCGCCAGCAGCTTGGACCGACCTAATGAAAAACTGTTTTTT. Protein: CASSLDRPNEKLFF.

This chain connects TRBV4-2 to TRBJ2-1, with D possibly matching TRBD2 (5 bases). TRBJ2-7 explains the end of the DNA better; the J call may be wrong. The CDR3 has 16 residues. Germline CDR1 LGHNA, CDR2 YNFKEQ. The CDR3 coding sequence is TGTGCCAGCAGCCTCAATCTCGGGGATAGGAGCTACGAGCAGTACTTC. It codes for CASSLNLGDRSYEQYF.

The genes are TRBV20-1 and TRBJ2-5, with D tentatively TRBD1 or TRBD2 (5 bases each). Trimming removed 0 bases from V and 3 bases from J, with 11 bases in between. Germline V CDR1 and CDR2: DFQATT, SNEGSKA (reference sequence). The CDR3 runs to 14 residues. The CDR3 nucleotides are TGCAGTGCTAGAGATGGACGGGGCGAAGAGACCCAGTACTTC. Its protein product is CSARDGRGEETQYF.

This clonotype was counted ten times or more. V usage is TRBV29-1 and J usage is TRBJ2-5; D assignment may be TRBD1 or TRBD2 (5 bases each). Between the trimmed V and J ends, which lost 1 base and 3 bases, there was a span of 18 bases. Germline V gene lookup returns CDR1 SQVTM and CDR2 ANQGSEA. The CDR3 sequence is 16 residues long. This CDR3 is CSVEVQGTWAKETQYF. Written as DNA, the CDR3 is TGCAGCGTTGAAGTCCAAGGGACGTGGGCGAAAGAGACCCAGTACTTC.

This clonotype was found a few times. The chain employs TRBV12-5 and TRBJ1-6; D perhaps matches TRBD1 (5 bases). V was pared by 5 bases and J by 5 bases, with 10 bases between. CDR1 and CDR2 (germline): LGHNT, FRNRAP. The CDR3 is made up of 14 amino acids. The CDR3 loop reads CASGPGPNNSPLHF. As DNA, the CDR3 is TGTGCTAGTGGTCCGGGACCGAATAATTCACCCCTCCACTTT.

The rearrangement links TRBV30 to TRBJ2-4, with 8 bases aligning to TRBD1. The trim removed 2 bases at V and 6 bases at J, leaving 9 bases unmatched. The CDR3 length is 15 residues. Germline V CDR1 and CDR2: GTSNPN, SVGIG (reference sequence). This CDR3 reads CAWSPSGGYGNIQYF. The CDR3 bases are TGTGCCTGGAGTCCATCAGGGGGCTATGGAAACATTCAGTACTTC.

A remark on this clonotype: Relative to the germline gene, one junction end is altered; a read error may explain this. This sequence joins TRBV12-3 or TRBV12-4 and TRBJ2-7, with D hard to call. The CDR3 is made up of 12 amino acids. The CDR3 protein is CGSSHTKYEQYF. The DNA for the CDR3 is TGTGGCAGCAGTCACACTAAATACGAGCAGTACTTC.

This clonotype has a handful of counts. The chain employs TRBV20-1 and TRBJ2-5; 8 nucleotides align to TRBD2. CDR1 is DFQATT and CDR2 is SNEGSKA in the germline V gene (reference sequence). CDR3 size: 14 residues. After removal of 3 bases from V and 4 bases from J, the junction contained 7 bases not matched to a gene. The CDR3 DNA is TGCAGTGCTAGCAAAGGGCGGGAGGTAGAGACCCAGTACTTC. Its protein is CSASKGREVETQYF.

V usage is TRBV29-1 and J usage is TRBJ1-2; maybe TRBD1 (6 bases). Germline V lookup: CDR1 SQVTM, CDR2 ANQGSEA. The V end lost 2 bases, the J end lost 6 bases, and 10 bases lay between the germline ends. The CDR3 loop spans 12 amino acids. The CDR3 spells CSVESGADGYTF. CDR3 coding DNA: TGCAGCGTTGAATCAGGGGCCGATGGCTACACCTTC. The entire variable domain, with the rest obtained from reference TRBV29-1 and TRBJ1-2, is as follows: SAVISQKPSRDICQRGTSLTIQCQVDSQVTMMFWYRQQPGQSLTLIATANQGSEATYESGFVIDKFPISRPNLTFSTLTVSNMSPEDSSIYLCSVESGADGYTFGSGTRLTVV.

The rearrangement uses TRBV14 and TRBJ2-2; D gene ambiguous. Trimming removed 2 bases from V and 5 bases from J, with 6 bases in between. The CDR3 consists of 13 residues. Germline V gene data show CDR1 as SGHDN and CDR2 as FVKESK. CDR3 loop: CASSQWGTGELFF. The DNA for the CDR3 is TGTGCCAGCAGCCAATGGGGTACCGGGGAGCTGTTTTTT. The entire variable domain, with the rest obtained from reference TRBV14 and TRBJ2-2, is as follows: EAGVTQFPSHSVIEKGQTVTLRCDPISGHDNLYWYRRVMGKEIKFLLHFVKESKQDESGMPNNRFLAERTGGTYSTLKVQPAELEDSGVYFCASSQWGTGELFFGEGSRLTVL.

The CDR3 sequence: CASSVGSGRPHRTDTQYF. DNA for the CDR3: TGTGCCAGCAGCGTAGGTAGCGGGAGACCACACCGAACAGATACGCAGTATTTT. The chain employs TRBV9 and TRBJ2-3, with 9 bases fitting TRBD2. Germline CDR1 and CDR2: SGDLS and YYNGEE. V gave up 0 bases and J gave up 3 bases; unmatched junction bases: 11. The CDR3 has 18 amino acids.